Below are 19 T cell receptor beta chains sequenced from a single sample in a study of OX40 agonist ivuxolimab in advanced cancers. Assay: immunoSEQ multiplex PCR; the TCRdb copy retains only in-frame clones and omits some. The table has tens of thousands of clones, roughly nine tenths seen once. Source: CD4+ or CD8+ T cells sorted from blood, taken in a trial of the OX40 agonist ivuxolimab. The source of these receptors is an adult with an advanced solid tumor such as melanoma, head and neck, liver or kidney cancer.

The CDR3 here is CASGLVQSGLGTDTQYF. Here the CDR3 DNA reads TGTGCTAGTGGTTTGGTCCAATCAGGCCTAGGCACAGATACGCAGTATTTT. V is TRBV12-5 and J is TRBJ2-3; D uncertain. CDR3 length: 17 amino acids. Deletions cut 0 bases from V and 1 base from J, with 14 bases between. In germline, CDR1 is LGHNT, CDR2 FRNRAP.

This rearrangement joins TRBV28 to TRBJ2-7; 8 nucleotides line up with TRBD2. Per germline, CDR1 MDHEN and CDR2 SYDVKM. V gave up 5 bases and J gave up 0 bases; unmatched junction bases: 9. The CDR3 contains 16 residues. CDR3 in amino acids: CASSVGASGSSYEQYF. DNA for the CDR3: TGTGCCAGCAGTGTTGGGGCCAGCGGGAGCTCCTACGAGCAGTACTTC. The whole variable domain, filled in from reference TRBV28 and TRBJ2-7, reads DVKVTQSSRYLVKRTGEKVFLECVQDMDHENMFWYRQDPGLGLRLIYFSYDVKMKEKGDIPEGYSVSREKKERFSLILESASTNQTSMYLCASSVGASGSSYEQYFGPGTRLTVT.

This chain uses TRBV11-2 with TRBJ2-5; TRBD2 matches at 7 bases. The CDR3 runs 14 residues. From germline, CDR1 is SGHAT and CDR2 FQNNGV. V lost 5 bases and J lost 5; bases outside the gene matches: 8. The CDR3 sequence: CASSGDYPRETQYF. The CDR3 DNA is TGTGCCAGCAGCGGGGACTACCCTCGGGAGACCCAGTACTTC.

This clone was detected only a few times. V usage is TRBV18 and J usage is TRBJ2-7, with 10 nucleotides matching TRBD1. CDR3 size: 14 residues. Germline CDR1 is KGHSH and CDR2 is LQKENI. J gave up 3 bases and V 5 bases, and 4 bases lay outside the gene matches. CDR3 DNA sequence: TGTGCCAGCTCATCAGACAGGGGGCTCTACGAGCAGTACTTC. Encoded protein: CASSSDRGLYEQYF.

The J gene is TRBJ2-7, the V gene TRBV27, with 9 bases aligning to TRBD1. Losses at the gene ends were 1 base for V and 2 bases for J; bases not matched to a gene: 6. Germline loops: CDR1 MNHEY, CDR2 SMNVEV (reference sequence). There are 16 residues in the CDR3. The CDR3 DNA is TGTGCCAGCAGTTTATTAGGAGGGACAGGGACCTACGAGCAGTACTTC. As protein: CASSLLGGTGTYEQYF.

This clone was seen just once. This sequence joins TRBV5-1 and TRBJ1-1; no definite D call. CDR1 SGHRS and CDR2 YFSETQ come from the germline V gene. This CDR3 comprises 13 residues. Trimming stripped 5 bases from V and 6 bases from J, with 14 bases between. This CDR3 is CASRSEREAEAFF. The CDR3 bases are TGCGCCAGCAGATCTGAGCGGGAAGCTGAAGCTTTCTTT. Based on the CDR3 plus reference TRBV5-1 and TRBJ1-1, the full variable domain is KAGVTQTPRYLIKTRGQQVTLSCSPISGHRSVSWYQQTPGQGLQFLFEYFSETQRNKGNFPGRFSGRQFSNSRSEMNVSTLELGDSALYLCASRSEREAEAFFGQGTRLTVV.

The gene calls are TRBV12-5 and TRBJ2-3, with D maybe TRBD2 (5 bases). The CDR3 is made up of 17 amino acids. Germline CDR1 LGHNT, CDR2 FRNRAP. Trimming pared 1 base from V and 5 bases from J, leaving 19 bases between. CDR3 amino acids: CASGLGRGSNVRDTQYF. CDR3 bases: TGTGCTAGTGGTTTGGGACGGGGTAGCAACGTTAGAGATACGCAGTATTTT.

This chain joins TRBV5-1 and TRBJ2-7, with 15 bases fitting TRBD2. The germline V gene has CDR1 SGHRS and CDR2 YFSETQ. Losses at the gene ends were 3 bases for V and 6 bases for J; bases not matched to a gene: 7. The CDR3 covers 16 residues. This CDR3 is CASSWGLAGGRGEQYF. In DNA, the CDR3 is TGCGCCAGCAGCTGGGGACTAGCGGGAGGCCGGGGCGAGCAGTACTTC.

This clone was picked up one time. The CDR3: CASRSPGAGGPREQYF. The CDR3 DNA reads TGTGCCAGCAGGTCACCGGGCGCGGGAGGGCCGAGGGAGCAGTACTTC. V gene TRBV28 combines with J gene TRBJ2-7, with TRBD2 identical over 9 bases. The CDR3 spans 16 residues. V trimming: 6 bases; J trimming: 7 bases; junction bases outside the gene matches: 16. Germline values: CDR1 MDHEN, CDR2 SYDVKM.

V is TRBV9 and J is TRBJ2-1, with D maybe TRBD1 (6 bases). Germline-derived CDR1 and CDR2 are SGDLS and YYNGEE. V shed 9 bases and J shed 0 bases, with 22 bases lying between them. The CDR3 sequence is 17 residues long. CDR3 coding DNA: TGTGCCAAAAGAAACTCACCGGGACACAACTCCTACAATGAGCAGTTCTTC. Protein product: CAKRNSPGHNSYNEQFF.

The chain combines TRBV9 with TRBJ2-2; D uncertain. The CDR3 runs to 14 residues. Germline CDR1 SGDLS, CDR2 YYNGEE. With 2 bases removed from V and 3 bases from J, the gap between germline ends came to 8 bases. CDR3 in DNA: TGTGCCAGCAGCGTTCGCGGAGACACCGGGGAGCTGTTTTTT. It codes for CASSVRGDTGELFF.

The chain has TRBV10-3 and TRBJ1-4; D possibly corresponds to TRBD1 (5 bases). Deletions cut 9 bases from V and 4 bases from J, with 15 bases between. The CDR3 totals 14 residues. Germline CDR1 is ENHRY and CDR2 is SYGVKD. The CDR3 here is CAIRAGPLNEKLFF. The CDR3 bases are TGTGCCATACGGGCAGGGCCACTTAATGAAAAACTGTTTTTT.

The rearrangement links TRBV28 to TRBJ2-1; D unclear. CDR3 length: 13 residues. Between the trimmed V and J ends, which lost 8 bases and 7 bases, there was a span of 15 bases. Germline loops: CDR1 MDHEN, CDR2 SYDVKM. CDR3 loop: CASGIPGRNEQFF. The CDR3 nucleotides read TGTGCCAGCGGGATCCCCGGCCGGAATGAGCAGTTCTTC. Looking up the rest from reference TRBV28 and TRBJ2-1 gives the full variable domain: DVKVTQSSRYLVKRTGEKVFLECVQDMDHENMFWYRQDPGLGLRLIYFSYDVKMKEKGDIPEGYSVSREKKERFSLILESASTNQTSMYLCASGIPGRNEQFFGPGTRLTVL.

For the CDR3, the DNA is TGTGCCAGCAGCTTGGCGCTGACCGAGAGCTATGGCTACACCTTC. Protein sequence: CASSLALTESYGYTF. The V call is TRBV5-6, the J call TRBJ1-2; D gene uncertain. The V and J ends lost 0 bases and 4 bases respectively, with 13 bases between them. CDR3 length: 15 amino acids. Germline CDR1 SGHDT, CDR2 YYEEEE.

The V gene is TRBV5-1, the J gene TRBJ1-4; D is unclear. The CDR3 extends over 17 amino acids. Germline V gives CDR1 SGHRS, CDR2 YFSETQ. Trimming took off 8 bases at V and 3 bases at J, with 23 bases between the two ends. The CDR3: CASTLGPLGRANEKLFF. The CDR3 DNA reads TGCGCCAGTACCCTAGGGCCCCTGGGTAGAGCTAATGAAAAACTGTTTTTT.

V and J are TRBV7-8 and TRBJ1-1, with a tentative D call TRBD1 (6 bases). Germline values: CDR1 SGHVS, CDR2 FQNEAQ. This CDR3 has 14 amino acids. V was trimmed by 4 bases and J by 2 bases, leaving 11 bases between them. The CDR3 region has the DNA TGTGCCAGCAGCTACCTGACAGGTAACACTGAAGCTTTCTTT. It encodes CASSYLTGNTEAFF.

The V gene is TRBV5-1, the J gene TRBJ1-4; D not certain. The CDR3 loop spans 16 amino acids. Trimming shortened V by 2 bases and J by 4 bases, and 15 bases separated the two germline ends. CDR1 and CDR2 (germline): SGHRS, YFSETQ. The chain's CDR3 is CASSFGPRRDNEKLFF. The CDR3 DNA reads TGCGCCAGCAGCTTCGGCCCGAGGAGGGATAATGAAAAACTGTTTTTT. Filled out from reference TRBV5-1 and TRBJ1-4, the complete variable domain reads KAGVTQTPRYLIKTRGQQVTLSCSPISGHRSVSWYQQTPGQGLQFLFEYFSETQRNKGNFPGRFSGRQFSNSRSEMNVSTLELGDSALYLCASSFGPRRDNEKLFFGSGTQLSVL.

The chain uses TRBV5-4 and TRBJ2-1; D gene unclear. CDR1 and CDR2 from the germline V gene are SGHNT and YYREEE (reference sequence). This CDR3 contains 14 residues. Trimming pared 4 bases from V and 4 bases from J, leaving 12 bases between. CDR3 loop: CASSPSSNYNEQFF. The CDR3 nucleotides are TGTGCCAGCAGCCCTTCTAGTAATTACAATGAGCAGTTCTTC.

The gene calls are TRBV28 and TRBJ1-2; D unclear. Trimming stripped 3 bases from V and 9 bases from J, with 14 bases between. Germline V gene sequence: CDR1 MDHEN, CDR2 SYDVKM. The length of the CDR3 is 13 residues. The CDR3 protein is CASSFGTNSRYTF. The DNA of the CDR3 is TGTGCCAGCAGTTTTGGCACTAATAGTCGCTACACCTTC.